Listed here is a single TCR beta chain. These data originate in a study of cytomegalovirus exposure and HLA in healthy donors. PCR was performed using 60 Vbeta and 13 Jbeta primers. The table came from immunoSEQ multiplex PCR; TCRdb's copy has only in-frame clones and leaves some out. The data show around 150,000 clones, about 82% seen once. The sequencing input was PBMCs. The clonotype comes from a man aged 30 to 39 in good health and CMV-seronegative.

The chain's CDR3 is CASSPVTRRTEAFF. The CDR3 nucleotides are TGTGCCAGCTCACCGGTGACAAGGAGGACTGAAGCTTTCTTT. This sequence joins TRBV18 and TRBJ1-1, with D hard to call. The V and J ends lost 3 bases and 5 bases respectively, with 13 bases between them. The germline gives CDR1 KGHSH, CDR2 LQKENI. The CDR3 extends over 14 amino acids.